This is a list of T cell receptor beta chains from one sample in a study of shared clonotypes between healthy human individuals. Data came from immunoSEQ multiplex PCR; TCRdb stores just in-frame clones and leaves some out. The sample has more than 400,000 clones, around 85% seen once; the top ten hold about 12%. Sequencing was performed on PBMCs. The receptors were sampled from a middle-aged woman in good health. Some clones in this sample may be carry-over from other donors' samples. CDR3s leave out the opening cysteine and the closing phenylalanine or tryptophan. Where a row states a size, it is once, few, many or the class of an expanded clone; other rows omit it.

TRBJ2-1	-	TRBV9	ASSVGYEQF
TRBJ1-1	-	TRBV10-3	AITSPGATEAF
TRBJ2-7	-	TRBV5-4	ASSFGLAGVYEQY
TRBJ2-7	-	TRBV29-1	SATPTSGSYEQY
TRBJ1-2	-	TRBV5-1	ASSLEQGGYGYT
TRBJ1-3	-	TRBV2	ASSLEGSSGNTIY
TRBJ2-3	-	TRBV2	ASRTSNVWDTQY
TRBJ2-2	-	TRBV4-1	ASSHPIRVGDTGELF
TRBJ2-3	-	TRBV30	AWNQWGFGTDTQY
TRBJ2-7	-	TRBV2	ASRGQGIVREQY
TRBJ1-3	-	TRBV7-6	ASSLGTGNGNTIY
TRBJ2-3	once	TRBV30	AWSVLSPTDTQY
TRBJ1-1	few	TRBV18	ASSPVQQGHTEAF